Listed below are T cell receptor beta chains from one sample, sequenced in a study of T-cell reconstitution after alpha-beta-depleted transplantation in children. TCRdb re-called the PCR reads with MiXCR, one entry per CDR3 protein. The sample shows about 490,000 distinct CDR3 sequences, about 10% of them seen only once. Sequencing used PBMCs, obtained before TCRalphabeta/CD19-depleted stem cell transplant. The receptors were gathered from a child aged 2 to 10 with inherited bone marrow failure, due to receive a stem cell transplant. Both conserved end residues are trimmed from each CDR3. Some rows mark clone size as missing; the rest say once, few, many or name a class of expanded clone.

size,length,V,CDR3
many,13,TRBV4-1,ASRLGASGIYEQY
many,11,TRBV29-1,SAMTGASYEQY
-,13,TRBV20-1,SARDPLGAGNEQY
-,17,TRBV28,ASSLRFRVGFDYQETQY
many,13,TRBV5-5,ASSLALSTNEKLF
many,12,TRBV5-1,ASSLDRTGNTIY
many,12,TRBV29-1,SVSDRAMDQPQH
-,12,TRBV14,ASSQDGVGNEQF
many,12,TRBV28,ASGEQGTTYEQY
many,12,TRBV12-3/TRBV12-4,ASSSGAGGNEQF
many,14,TRBV7-2,ASSLVWAGAGNEQF
many,12,TRBV29-1,SVDPRDRSYEQY
many,13,TRBV7-2,ASSFLVGAPWEAF
many,13,TRBV5-4,ASSRGTSGQETQY